A single sample is the source of the 31 T cell receptor beta chains below, sequenced in a study of shared clonotypes between healthy human individuals. Clones were sequenced by immunoSEQ multiplex PCR, and TCRdb holds only the in-frame ones, with some missing. The sample lists about 1.5 million clones; approximately 98% were seen once. Source material: naive CD4+ T cells sorted from blood. Stated subset: CD45RA+ positively selected. These TCRs come from a man younger than 40 in good health.

The chain couples TRBV29-1 to TRBJ2-1; TRBD2 matches 12 bases. V lost 5 bases to trimming and J lost 9 bases; unmatched junction nucleotides: 8. Germline V gene sequence: CDR1 SQVTM, CDR2 ANQGSEA. CDR3 length: 14 amino acids. The CDR3 loop reads CSVTRLAGVREQFF. The CDR3 nucleotides read TGCAGCGTTACGCGACTAGCGGGAGTGCGTGAGCAGTTCTTC.

This clone was seen once. V is TRBV5-1 and J is TRBJ2-7; D gene uncertain. Trimming took 1 base from V and 4 from J, leaving 9 bases between them. The CDR3 length is 13 residues. CDR1 SGHRS and CDR2 YFSETQ come from the germline V gene. The CDR3 loop reads CASSLSVFYEQYF. CDR3 coding DNA: TGCGCCAGCAGCTTGTCGGTTTTTTACGAGCAGTACTTC.

The chain employs TRBV5-1 and TRBJ2-3; D may correspond to TRBD1 or TRBD2 (6 bases each). This CDR3 region has 18 residues. Germline values: CDR1 SGHRS, CDR2 YFSETQ. The V gene lost 0 bases and the J gene lost 0 bases, with 17 bases spanning the gap. The CDR3 region has the DNA TGCGCCAGCAGCTTGGGAGGGGGAGCGGGCCCTAGCACAGATACGCAGTATTTT. This codes for CASSLGGGAGPSTDTQYF.

The chain uses TRBV6-1 and TRBJ1-1; no definite D call. In germline, CDR1 is MNHNS, CDR2 SASEGT. The CDR3 extends over 13 amino acids. Trimming cost V 6 bases and J 1 base, with 9 bases left between them. The chain's CDR3 is CASSLGRNTEAFF. For the CDR3, the DNA is TGTGCCAGCAGCTTGGGGAGGAACACTGAAGCTTTCTTT.

The V gene is TRBV5-1, the J gene TRBJ2-1; D is unclear. The V and J ends lost 0 bases and 6 bases respectively, with 13 bases between them. CDR3 length: 15 residues. CDR1 is SGHRS and CDR2 is YFSETQ in the germline V gene. The CDR3 sequence is CASSLVSAWSNEQFF. In DNA, the CDR3 is TGCGCCAGCAGCTTGGTCTCAGCCTGGTCCAATGAGCAGTTCTTC.

CDR3 in DNA: TGTGCCAGCAGTCTCGGGACAGGGGCGAATCAGCCCCAGCATTTT. Its translation is CASSLGTGANQPQHF. This chain links TRBV6-5 with TRBJ1-5; 10 bases are shared with TRBD1. The V and J ends lost 5 bases and 4 bases, in that order; junction bases with no gene match: 5. Germline values: CDR1 MNHEY, CDR2 SVGAGI. The CDR3 runs 15 residues.

This chain uses TRBV5-4 with TRBJ1-1, with TRBD1 as a possible D gene (5 bases). The germline CDR1 and CDR2 sequences are SGHNT and YYREEE (reference sequence). V lost 1 base and J lost 5, with 18 bases in between. The CDR3 is made up of 16 amino acids. The CDR3 coding sequence is TGTGCCAGCAGCTTGTCCCCTACCTCCGAGGGGACTGAAGCTTTCTTT. Amino acid sequence: CASSLSPTSEGTEAFF.

The chain employs TRBV7-9 and TRBJ1-2; D is undetermined. V dropped 3 bases and J dropped 7 bases, with 15 bases sitting between them. CDR1 is SEHNR, CDR2 FQNEAQ, per germline (reference sequence). CDR3 size: 14 residues. Here the CDR3 reads CASSLGLGGLGYTF. The DNA of the CDR3 is TGTGCCAGCAGCTTGGGCTTGGGTGGACTTGGCTACACCTTC.

V is TRBV7-9 and J is TRBJ2-2; D gene uncertain. CDR1 SEHNR and CDR2 FQNEAQ come from the germline V gene (reference sequence). The V and J ends lost 5 bases and 6 bases respectively, with 10 bases between them. There are 13 residues in the CDR3. CDR3 bases: TGTGCCAGCAGCGTAATTTCGGCCGGGGAGCTGTTTTTT. Translation gives CASSVISAGELFF.

The rearrangement joins TRBV2 to TRBJ2-7; no definite D call. The V gene lost 3 bases and the J gene lost 4 bases, with 10 bases spanning the gap. Germline-derived CDR1 and CDR2 are SNHLY and FYNNEI. CDR3 length equals 13 residues. The DNA of the CDR3 is TGTGCCAGCAGTGAGGTAAACGCGTACGAGCAGTACTTC. This codes for CASSEVNAYEQYF.

J is TRBJ2-3 and V is TRBV19; 9 bases map to TRBD2. The J segment lost 0 bases and the V segment lost 10 bases, leaving 20 bases of the junction unmatched. There are 19 residues in the CDR3. Germline values: CDR1 LNHDA, CDR2 SQIVND (reference sequence). DNA of the CDR3: TGTGCCACCGACCGACTAGCGGCGAGTTCCCAGACAAGCACAGATACGCAGTATTTT. Its protein product is CATDRLAASSQTSTDTQYF.

V and J are TRBV27 and TRBJ2-3; 8 nucleotides align to TRBD2. V lost 6 bases, J lost 4 bases, and 9 bases stayed unmatched. The CDR3 runs to 15 residues. CDR1 and CDR2 (germline): MNHEY, SMNVEV (reference sequence). The CDR3 coding sequence is TGTGCCAGCAGCCCAGCGGGAGCCTCCGCAGATACGCAGTATTTT. Amino acid sequence: CASSPAGASADTQYF.

V usage is TRBV28 and J usage is TRBJ1-2; 7 positions agree with TRBD1. The CDR3 runs to 12 residues. Germline CDR1 MDHEN, CDR2 SYDVKM. V shed 5 bases, J shed 8 bases, and the junction held 5 bases outside the gene matches. In DNA form, the CDR3 reads TGTGCCAGCAGTCGGACAGGAGACGGCTACACCTTC. Protein sequence: CASSRTGDGYTF.

The table lists this clone with a count of one. The identical CDR3 is also encoded by other nucleotide sequences in the sample. J is TRBJ2-7 and V is TRBV5-1; 12 bases match TRBD2. The germline gives CDR1 SGHRS, CDR2 YFSETQ. J gave up 6 bases and V 4 bases, and 5 bases lay outside the gene matches. The CDR3 loop spans 14 amino acids. The CDR3 bases are TGCGCCAGCAGCCCCGGACTAGCGGGACCCGAGCAGTACTTC. Protein: CASSPGLAGPEQYF.

The chain links TRBV5-1 to TRBJ2-3; the match to TRBD1 covers 11 bases. The CDR3 totals 16 residues. Trimming took 4 bases from V and 3 from J; bases not matched to a gene: 7. CDR1 and CDR2 from the germline V gene are SGHRS and YFSETQ. In DNA form, the CDR3 reads TGCGCCAGCAGCGGGGGCGGACAGGGGGCGACAGATACGCAGTATTTT. Its protein product is CASSGGGQGATDTQYF.

The chain has TRBV28 and TRBJ1-2; weak D call: TRBD1 (6 bases). In germline, CDR1 is MDHEN, CDR2 SYDVKM. Trimming stripped 4 bases from V and 0 bases from J, with 18 bases between. CDR3 length equals 17 residues. The CDR3 bases are TGTGCCAGCAGTTCACGAAAAGGGGGGCGGGCTAACTATGGCTACACCTTC. This sequence encodes CASSSRKGGRANYGYTF.

This chain uses TRBV9 with TRBJ2-1; 15 bases are a match to TRBD2. The V segment lost 4 bases and the J segment 9 bases; nucleotides outside the gene matches: 8. This CDR3 comprises 16 residues. Germline CDR1 SGDLS, CDR2 YYNGEE. CDR3: CASSPGGLAGGGEQFF. In DNA, the CDR3 is TGTGCCAGCAGCCCCGGTGGACTAGCGGGGGGGGGTGAGCAGTTCTTC.

V usage is TRBV4-3 and J usage is TRBJ2-7; D not resolved. V was cut by 1 base and J by 5 bases, with 18 bases left in between. Germline V gene sequence: CDR1 LGHNA, CDR2 YSLEER. This CDR3 contains 16 residues. The CDR3 DNA reads as TGCGCCAGCAGCCAAGTGGGTGGCGGCAGCTTTAACGAGCAGTACTTC. Its translation: CASSQVGGGSFNEQYF.

This chain uses TRBV25-1 with TRBJ1-1, with D unclear. V shed 3 bases and J shed 0 bases, with 2 bases lying between them. Germline V gene lookup returns CDR1 MGHDK and CDR2 SYGVNS. This CDR3 spans 12 amino acids. CDR3 DNA: TGTGCCAGCAGTGACCTGAACACTGAAGCTTTCTTT. Translated: CASSDLNTEAFF.

The CDR3 DNA reads TGTGCCAGCAGTCAGTCCGGGACTAGCGGGAGCGAGCAGTACTTC. Amino acid sequence: CASSQSGTSGSEQYF. The chain recombines TRBV6-5 with TRBJ2-7; 14 bases are shared with TRBD2. Germline V CDR1 and CDR2: MNHEY, SVGAGI. V lost 5 bases, J lost 6 bases, and 6 bases stayed unmatched. This CDR3 spans 15 amino acids.

This chain connects TRBV2 to TRBJ2-7; 7 bases line up with TRBD2. The CDR3 length is 12 residues. The germline V gene encodes CDR1 SNHLY and CDR2 FYNNEI. With V trimmed by 11 bases and J by 0 bases, 4 bases remained unmatched. The CDR3 region is CAGGEGSYEQYF. The CDR3 coding sequence is TGTGCCGGGGGGGAGGGCTCCTACGAGCAGTACTTC.

The V gene is TRBV5-1, the J gene TRBJ2-1; tentative D call: TRBD2 (5 bases). With 0 bases removed from V and 7 bases from J, the gap between germline ends came to 8 bases. Germline V lookup: CDR1 SGHRS, CDR2 YFSETQ. The CDR3 has 13 amino acids. The CDR3 DNA sequence: TGCGCCAGCAGCTTGGCAGCGGTAAATGAGCAGTTCTTC. It codes for CASSLAAVNEQFF.

The chain is built from TRBV5-6 and TRBJ1-2; a weak D match, TRBD1 (6 bases). The germline V and J ends were trimmed by 4 bases and 7 bases, with 11 bases remaining between them. Germline CDR1 and CDR2: SGHDT and YYEEEE. The CDR3 loop spans 12 amino acids. CDR3 amino acids: CASSLGGSGYTF. The CDR3 DNA reads TGTGCCAGCAGCCTCGGGGGCAGTGGCTACACCTTC.

This chain links TRBV18 with TRBJ1-3, with TRBD1 identical over 7 bases. The length of the CDR3 is 15 residues. V dropped 6 bases and J dropped 2; count of bases not matched to a gene: 7. Per the germline V gene, CDR1 is KGHSH and CDR2 is LQKENI. The DNA of the CDR3 is TGTGCCAGCTCTCCCACAGGGGCTGCTGGAAACACCATATATTTT. Translated: CASSPTGAAGNTIYF. The whole variable domain, filled in from reference TRBV18 and TRBJ1-3, reads NAGVMQNPRHLVRRRGQEARLRCSPMKGHSHVYWYRQLPEEGLKFMVYLQKENIIDESGMPKERFSAEFPKEGPSILRIQQVVRGDSAAYFCASSPTGAAGNTIYFGEGSWLTVV.

V and J are TRBV6-6 and TRBJ2-7, with 7 bases aligning to TRBD1. V trimming: 6 bases; J trimming: 0 bases; junction bases outside the gene matches: 5. This CDR3 has 14 amino acids. Germline-derived CDR1 and CDR2 are MNHNY and SVGAGI (reference sequence). The CDR3 DNA sequence: TGTGCCAGCAGATACGGGACAGTCTCCTACGAGCAGTACTTC. Protein sequence: CASRYGTVSYEQYF.

To note about this clone: The same CDR3 is also encoded by other DNA sequences in this sample. The V and J genes are TRBV9 and TRBJ2-7; possibly TRBD2 for D (5 bases). Germline CDR1 SGDLS, CDR2 YYNGEE. Between the trimmed V and J ends, which lost 0 bases and 1 base, there was a span of 8 bases. There are 14 residues in the CDR3. The CDR3: CASSVATGSYEQYF. The CDR3, as DNA: TGTGCCAGCAGCGTAGCAACGGGGTCCTACGAGCAGTACTTC.

This chain uses TRBV19 with TRBJ2-2; TRBD2 agrees at 9 bases. This CDR3 has 15 amino acids. Germline CDR1 and CDR2: LNHDA and SQIVND (reference sequence). With V trimmed by 8 bases and J by 3 bases, 7 bases remained unmatched. Written as DNA, the CDR3 is TGTGCCAGTTTACTAGCGGGCGGACACACCGGGGAGCTGTTTTTT. Its translation is CASLLAGGHTGELFF.

The genes are TRBV6-4 and TRBJ2-1; maybe TRBD1 (6 bases). Trimming took off 4 bases at V and 4 bases at J, with 11 bases between the two ends. Germline V gene lookup returns CDR1 MRHNA and CDR2 SNTAGT. The CDR3 is made up of 14 amino acids. The CDR3 coding sequence is TGTGCCAGCAGTGTCGGGACAAATTACAATGAGCAGTTCTTC. Protein: CASSVGTNYNEQFF.

V and J are TRBV19 and TRBJ1-2, with a weak D call TRBD1 (6 bases). CDR3 length: 14 residues. Trimming pared 5 bases from V and 0 bases from J, leaving 10 bases between. Germline assignment: CDR1 LNHDA and CDR2 SQIVND (reference sequence). This CDR3 is CASSPGGSNYGYTF. CDR3 DNA: TGTGCCAGTAGTCCTGGGGGCTCTAACTATGGCTACACCTTC. The full variable domain, completed using reference TRBV19 and TRBJ1-2, is DGGITQSPKYLFRKEGQNVTLSCEQNLNHDAMYWYRQDPGQGLRLIYYSQIVNDFQKGDIAEGYSVSREKKESFPLTVTSAQKNPTAFYLCASSPGGSNYGYTFGSGTRLTVV.

The chain combines TRBV14 with TRBJ1-1, with D possibly matching TRBD1 (6 bases). Per germline, CDR1 SGHDN and CDR2 FVKESK. The CDR3 consists of 13 residues. V lost 8 bases and J lost 6, with 16 bases in between. This CDR3 reads CASQFDRMAEAFF. The CDR3, as DNA: TGTGCCAGCCAATTCGACAGGATGGCTGAAGCTTTCTTT. Full variable domain (rest looked up from reference TRBV14 and TRBJ1-1): EAGVTQFPSHSVIEKGQTVTLRCDPISGHDNLYWYRRVMGKEIKFLLHFVKESKQDESGMPNNRFLAERTGGTYSTLKVQPAELEDSGVYFCASQFDRMAEAFFGQGTRLTVV.

The CDR3 loop reads CASSSIKFDSESGNTIYF. CDR3 DNA sequence: TGTGCCAGCAGCTCAATCAAGTTCGACAGTGAATCTGGAAACACCATATATTTT. The rearrangement links TRBV11-2 to TRBJ1-3; possibly TRBD1 for D (5 bases). CDR1 is SGHAT, CDR2 FQNNGV, per germline. CDR3 length: 18 residues. The V gene lost 4 bases and the J gene lost 1 base, with 20 bases spanning the gap. Combining the CDR3 with reference TRBV11-2 and TRBJ1-3 gives the whole variable domain EAGVAQSPRYKIIEKRQSVAFWCNPISGHATLYWYQQILGQGPKLLIQFQNNGVVDDSQLPKDRFSAERLKGVDSTLKIQPAKLEDSAVYLCASSSIKFDSESGNTIYFGEGSWLTVV.